A selection of T cell receptor beta chains follows, all from one sample in a study of shared clonotypes between healthy human individuals. This table comes from immunoSEQ multiplex PCR, and its TCRdb copy is limited to in-frame clones, with some not included. The table shows about 1.4 million clones, with around 97% occurring only once. The sequencing sample was made of naive CD4+ T cells sorted from blood. All receptors derive from a man under 40 in good health. Both conserved end residues are part of each CDR3. D genes are given only for firm matches. Some rows mark clone size as missing; the rest say once, few, many or name a class of expanded clone.

cdr3_aa: CASTPGSSYNEQFF
cdr3_nt: TGTGCCAGCACCCCGGGGTCCTCCTACAATGAGCAGTTCTTC
j_call: TRBJ2-1
clone_size: -
v_call: TRBV7-9
d_call: -

cdr3_aa: CASSPIDFTAAFF
cdr3_nt: TGTGCCAGCTCACCGATAGATTTCACTGCCGCTTTCTTT
j_call: TRBJ1-1
clone_size: -
v_call: TRBV18
d_call: -

cdr3_aa: CASSLSSRGGSPWTQYF
cdr3_nt: TGTGCCAGCAGTTTATCATCGCGGGGGGGCTCCCCCTGGACCCAGTACTTC
j_call: TRBJ2-5
clone_size: -
v_call: TRBV27
d_call: TRBD2

cdr3_aa: CASRQTPYGYTF
cdr3_nt: TGTGCCAGCAGACAGACACCCTATGGCTACACCTTC
j_call: TRBJ1-2
clone_size: -
v_call: TRBV2
d_call: -

cdr3_aa: CASSGRLQPQHF
cdr3_nt: TGTGCCAGCAGTGGACGACTACAGCCCCAGCATTTT
j_call: TRBJ1-5
clone_size: -
v_call: TRBV6-6
d_call: -

cdr3_aa: CASSPNGNSYNEQFF
cdr3_nt: TGTGCCAGCTCACCAAATGGGAATTCCTACAATGAGCAGTTCTTC
j_call: TRBJ2-1
clone_size: -
v_call: TRBV18
d_call: -

cdr3_aa: CASSLLPSGSTDTQYF
cdr3_nt: TGCGCCAGCAGCTTGTTGCCTAGCGGGAGCACAGATACGCAGTATTTT
j_call: TRBJ2-3
clone_size: -
v_call: TRBV5-1
d_call: TRBD2

cdr3_aa: CSTSGTDTQYF
cdr3_nt: TGCTCGACTAGCGGCACAGATACGCAGTATTTT
j_call: TRBJ2-3
clone_size: -
v_call: TRBV29-1
d_call: TRBD2

cdr3_aa: CASSMTPQEQYF
cdr3_nt: TGTGCCAGCTCGATGACACCACAGGAGCAGTACTTC
j_call: TRBJ2-7
clone_size: -
v_call: TRBV6-5
d_call: -

cdr3_aa: CASTPGQLNEKLFF
cdr3_nt: TGTGCCAGTACCCCCGGACAGCTTAATGAAAAACTGTTTTTT
j_call: TRBJ1-4
clone_size: -
v_call: TRBV7-9
d_call: -

cdr3_aa: CASSLVYRENTEAFF
cdr3_nt: TGTGCCAGCAGCTTGGTTTACAGGGAGAACACTGAAGCTTTCTTT
j_call: TRBJ1-1
clone_size: -
v_call: TRBV5-4
d_call: -

cdr3_aa: CASFTGGTGDTGELFF
cdr3_nt: TGTGCCAGCTTTACCGGAGGGACAGGGGACACCGGGGAGCTGTTTTTT
j_call: TRBJ2-2
clone_size: -
v_call: TRBV28
d_call: TRBD1

cdr3_aa: CASSFGPRPAYNEQFF
cdr3_nt: TGTGCCAGCAGTTTCGGCCCTAGGCCAGCCTACAATGAGCAGTTCTTC
j_call: TRBJ2-1
clone_size: -
v_call: TRBV28
d_call: -

cdr3_aa: CASTQEGGYGYTF
cdr3_nt: TGTGCCAGCACTCAAGAGGGCGGATATGGCTACACCTTC
j_call: TRBJ1-2
clone_size: -
v_call: TRBV2
d_call: -

cdr3_aa: CASREQAAETQYF
cdr3_nt: TGCGCCAGCAGAGAACAGGCCGCGGAGACCCAGTACTTC
j_call: TRBJ2-5
clone_size: -
v_call: TRBV5-1
d_call: -

cdr3_aa: CATSRDPPGGLLGGTQYF
cdr3_nt: TGTGCCACCAGCAGAGACCCCCCGGGGGGGCTATTAGGAGGGACCCAGTACTTC
j_call: TRBJ2-5
clone_size: -
v_call: TRBV15
d_call: TRBD2

cdr3_aa: CASSFFSLSGSYEQYF
cdr3_nt: TGTGCCAGCAGCTTTTTTTCTCTCTCGGGCTCCTACGAGCAGTACTTC
j_call: TRBJ2-7
clone_size: -
v_call: TRBV7-9
d_call: -

cdr3_aa: CASSGDVMYNEQFF
cdr3_nt: TGTGCCAGCAGCGGGGACGTAATGTACAATGAGCAGTTCTTC
j_call: TRBJ2-1
clone_size: once
v_call: TRBV9
d_call: -

cdr3_aa: CASSVRQGVGDTQYF
cdr3_nt: TGTGCCAGCAGCGTAAGACAGGGGGTGGGAGATACGCAGTATTTT
j_call: TRBJ2-3
clone_size: -
v_call: TRBV7-3
d_call: TRBD1

cdr3_aa: CASSWGLAGGGKFF
cdr3_nt: TGTGCCAGCAGTTGGGGACTAGCGGGAGGGGGGAAGTTCTTC
j_call: TRBJ2-1
clone_size: -
v_call: TRBV6-5
d_call: TRBD2

cdr3_aa: CASSLTGLGETQYF
cdr3_nt: TGTGCCAGCAGCTTAACCGGGCTAGGGGAGACCCAGTACTTC
j_call: TRBJ2-5
clone_size: once
v_call: TRBV11-1
d_call: -

cdr3_aa: CASSFFSGANVLTF
cdr3_nt: TGTGCCAGCAGTTTCTTCTCTGGGGCCAACGTCCTGACTTTC
j_call: TRBJ2-6
clone_size: -
v_call: TRBV27
d_call: -

cdr3_aa: CASSQREYNEQFF
cdr3_nt: TGCGCCAGCAGCCAGCGGGAGTATAATGAGCAGTTCTTC
j_call: TRBJ2-1
clone_size: -
v_call: TRBV4-1
d_call: TRBD2